These 26 T cell receptor beta chains came from one sample sequenced in a study of T-cell memory formation after mild COVID-19. TCRdb re-called the 5' RACE reads through MiXCR, storing one row per CDR3 protein. The sample records about 400,000 distinct CDR3 sequences, less than 25% being singletons. Sequences were obtained from PBMCs or a T cell subset sorted from them (not recorded which). These receptors all come from an adult woman who had mild COVID-19 (a few samples of this study predate the infection). Cell type and time point are not known.

The V and J genes are TRBV7-9 and TRBJ1-6; D is perhaps TRBD1 (6 bases). The V gene's germline CDR1 is SEHNR and CDR2 FQNEAQ (reference sequence). The CDR3 is made up of 15 amino acids. V lost 4 bases and J lost 9, with 16 bases in between. CDR3 loop: CASSSGTGGRSPLHF. The CDR3 nucleotides read TGTGCCAGCAGCTCCGGAACTGGGGGGCGTTCACCCCTCCACTTT.

This clonotype has only a few counts. V is TRBV5-1 and J is TRBJ1-6; 10 bases match TRBD1. With V trimmed by 6 bases and J by 5 bases, 5 bases remained unmatched. Germline CDR1 SGHRS, CDR2 YFSETQ. CDR3 length: 15 residues. The CDR3 is CASNHGTGDNSPLHF. The CDR3 coding sequence is TGCGCCAGCAACCACGGGACAGGGGATAATTCACCCCTCCACTTT.

CDR3 bases: TGCAGTGCTATGGGACAGGTGAAATCCTACAATGAGCAGTTCTTC. Amino acid sequence: CSAMGQVKSYNEQFF. The V call is TRBV20-1, the J call TRBJ2-1, with 8 bases matching TRBD1. Germline CDR1 DFQATT, CDR2 SNEGSKA (reference sequence). There are 15 residues in the CDR3. V shed 4 bases, J shed 1 base, and the junction held 6 bases outside the gene matches.

This chain joins TRBV7-9 and TRBJ1-4, with 9 bases aligning to TRBD1. CDR1 and CDR2 from the germline V gene are SEHNR and FQNEAQ (reference sequence). CDR3 size: 14 residues. V gave up 7 bases and J gave up 7 bases; unmatched junction bases: 7. The CDR3 reads CASTPGQGIEKLFF. CDR3 sequence (DNA): TGTGCCAGCACACCGGGACAGGGAATTGAAAAACTGTTTTTT.

The CDR3 region is CASRGQANQPQHF. The CDR3 DNA reads TGTGCCAGCAGGGGACAGGCCAATCAGCCCCAGCATTTT. The chain links TRBV12-3 or TRBV12-4 to TRBJ1-5, with 8 bases that match TRBD1. The CDR3 is made up of 13 amino acids. V dropped 6 bases and J dropped 3; count of bases not matched to a gene: 1.

This chain links TRBV10-3 with TRBJ2-1; 10 bases are a match to TRBD1. V lost 8 bases and J lost 8; bases outside the gene matches: 9. In germline, CDR1 is ENHRY, CDR2 SYGVKD. The CDR3 runs to 14 residues. CDR3 nucleotide sequence: TGTGCCATCCAGCGGACAGGGGGTAGGGATGAGCAGTTCTTC. Amino acids: CAIQRTGGRDEQFF.

The chain has TRBV29-1 and TRBJ2-1, with 14 bases aligning to TRBD2. Germline lookup yields CDR1 SQVTM and CDR2 ANQGSEA. The trim removed 1 base at V and 9 bases at J, leaving 8 bases unmatched. The CDR3 extends over 16 amino acids. The CDR3 sequence is CSVEGVTSGGAVEQFF. The CDR3 region has the DNA TGCAGCGTTGAAGGGGTGACTAGCGGGGGGGCTGTTGAGCAGTTCTTC.

This clonotype was seen a handful of times. The genes are TRBV5-1 and TRBJ2-1, with D hard to call. V dropped 4 bases and J dropped 2 bases, with 7 bases sitting between them. The CDR3 contains 13 residues. Germline CDR1 reads SGHRS; CDR2 reads YFSETQ. The CDR3 nucleotides read TGCGCCAGCAGCAAGACCACCTACAATGAGCAGTTCTTC. Protein sequence: CASSKTTYNEQFF.

This chain links TRBV24-1 with TRBJ2-5; 10 bases align to TRBD1. Losses at the gene ends were 6 bases for V and 2 bases for J; bases not matched to a gene: 8. The germline V gene encodes CDR1 KGHDR and CDR2 SFDVKD. The CDR3 is 16 residues long. CDR3: CATSPLGDRGQETQYF. The CDR3 DNA reads TGTGCCACCAGTCCCCTGGGGGACAGGGGACAAGAGACCCAGTACTTC.

This rearrangement joins TRBV24-1 to TRBJ2-7, with 10 bases that match TRBD1. Trimming removed 3 bases from V and 3 bases from J; junction bases left unmatched: 4. This CDR3 contains 15 residues. The germline gives CDR1 KGHDR, CDR2 SFDVKD. The DNA for the CDR3 is TGTGCCACCAGTGATCCCGGGACAGGGGTCTACGAGCAGTACTTC. Amino acids: CATSDPGTGVYEQYF.

This clonotype was detected only a few times. V and J are TRBV6-2 or TRBV6-3 and TRBJ2-1, with D possibly matching TRBD2 (5 bases). Trimming took 2 bases from V and 0 from J, leaving 11 bases between them. There are 16 residues in the CDR3. In germline, CDR1 is MNHEY, CDR2 SVGEGT. CDR3 DNA: TGTGCCAGCAGTTACCCTAGCTGGAGCTCCTACAATGAGCAGTTCTTC. Protein: CASSYPSWSSYNEQFF.

The chain couples TRBV12-3 or TRBV12-4 to TRBJ2-1, with D unresolved. Trimming stripped 7 bases from V and 0 bases from J, with 10 bases between. CDR3 length: 14 amino acids. The CDR3 loop is CASTPDASYNEQFF. CDR3 coding DNA: TGTGCCAGCACCCCGGATGCCTCCTACAATGAGCAGTTCTTC.

In DNA, the CDR3 is TGTGCCAGCAGTGCTAGCGGGGTTTACGAGCAGTACTTC. Protein sequence: CASSASGVYEQYF. The V gene is TRBV28, the J gene TRBJ2-7; TRBD2 matches 9 bases. This CDR3 is built from 13 residues. Looked up from germline, CDR1 is MDHEN and CDR2 is SYDVKM. Trimming cost V 5 bases and J 4 bases; bases outside gene matches: 3.

The chain joins TRBV3-1 to TRBJ1-2; 8 bases align to TRBD1. The germline CDR1 and CDR2 sequences are LGHDT and YNNKEL (reference sequence). J lost 10 bases, V lost 4 bases, and 5 bases had no gene match. This CDR3 has 12 residues. CDR3 bases: TGTGCCAGCAGCCGACTGGACAGGGACTACACCTTC. Translation: CASSRLDRDYTF.

This clonotype appeared a few times. This chain connects TRBV24-1 to TRBJ2-1, with D perhaps matching TRBD1 (5 bases). CDR1 is KGHDR, CDR2 SFDVKD, per germline. CDR3 length: 16 residues. V was clipped by 3 bases and J by 2 bases, with 13 bases between them. Here the CDR3 DNA reads TGTGCCACCAGTGATGAAGACAGTGTGGCCTACAATGAGCAGTTCTTC. As protein: CATSDEDSVAYNEQFF.

This sequence joins TRBV11-2 and TRBJ1-2; no firm D call. This CDR3 contains 14 residues. CDR1 and CDR2 from the germline V gene are SGHAT and FQNNGV. Trimming shortened V by 0 bases and J by 8 bases, and 13 bases separated the two germline ends. CDR3 protein: CASSLDWMGQGYTF. The CDR3, as DNA: TGTGCCAGCAGCTTAGATTGGATGGGCCAAGGCTACACCTTC.

The CDR3 nucleotides are TGTGCCAGCAGTTACCCACCGACCGGGACCGACATGTTCTGGGAGCAGTACTTC. It specifies CASSYPPTGTDMFWEQYF. The rearrangement uses TRBV12-3 or TRBV12-4 and TRBJ2-7; D assignment may be TRBD1 or TRBD2 (5 bases each). The CDR3 has 18 residues. The V gene lost 4 bases and the J gene lost 7 bases, with 29 bases spanning the gap.

This clonotype was observed a handful of times. J is TRBJ2-4 and V is TRBV11-2; a possible D gene is TRBD1 (5 bases). The CDR3 sequence is 12 residues long. Between the trimmed V and J ends, which lost 8 bases and 6 bases, there was a span of 11 bases. CDR1 is SGHAT and CDR2 is FQNNGV in the germline V gene. The chain's CDR3 is CASLGQGNIQYF. The CDR3 DNA reads as TGTGCCAGCTTGGGGCAGGGAAACATTCAGTACTTC.

This clonotype was seen repeatedly, ten times or more. The rearrangement joins TRBV30 to TRBJ2-7; the match to TRBD1 covers 7 bases. The CDR3 totals 14 residues. Germline CDR1 is GTSNPN and CDR2 is SVGIG (reference sequence). Germline trimming cut 2 bases from V and 7 bases from J; bases unmatched to any gene: 11. The CDR3 DNA sequence: TGTGCCTGGAGTTGGGGACAGCCCTTGGGGGAGCAGTACTTC. Translating gives CAWSWGQPLGEQYF.

V and J are TRBV7-3 and TRBJ2-1; TRBD2 is a possible D gene (5 bases). The CDR3 length is 13 residues. Deletions cut 4 bases from V and 3 bases from J, with 7 bases between. Germline V CDR1 and CDR2: SGHTA, FQGTGA. The CDR3 sequence: CASSSGNYNEQFF. CDR3 DNA: TGTGCCAGCAGCTCGGGAAACTACAATGAGCAGTTCTTC.

On this clonotype itself: Mismatch with germline at one junction end may stem from a read error. This rearrangement joins TRBV5-1 to TRBJ2-5, with D possibly being TRBD1 or TRBD2 (5 bases each). The germline V gene has CDR1 SGHRS and CDR2 YFSETQ. The CDR3 consists of 14 residues. The CDR3 reads CASREEKGKETRYF. CDR3 nucleotides: TGCGCCAGCAGGGAGGAAAAGGGGAAGGAGACCCGGTACTTC.

The sample holds a few counts of this clonotype. This chain links TRBV29-1 with TRBJ2-7, with 9 nucleotides matching TRBD2. Trimming took 5 bases from V and 0 from J; bases not matched to a gene: 8. This CDR3 contains 15 residues. The germline V gene has CDR1 SQVTM and CDR2 ANQGSEA. Written as DNA, the CDR3 is TGCAGCGTTAAGACTTCTAGCGGGGACTCCTACGAGCAGTACTTC. Its translation is CSVKTSSGDSYEQYF.

The V and J genes are TRBV4-1 and TRBJ2-1, with 11 positions matching TRBD1. Germline V gene data show CDR1 as MGHRA and CDR2 as YSYEKL. The CDR3 has 15 residues. With V trimmed by 0 bases and J by 9 bases, 4 bases remained unmatched. CDR3: CASSQDGQGAREQFF. The CDR3 coding sequence is TGCGCCAGCAGCCAAGACGGACAGGGGGCGCGTGAGCAGTTCTTC.

CDR3 sequence (DNA): TGTGCCAGCAGTTCCCGGGGGGCCGGGGAGCTGTTTTTT. Translation gives CASSSRGAGELFF. This chain joins TRBV27 and TRBJ2-2; TRBD2 aligns across 7 bases. CDR3 length: 13 amino acids. Germline CDR1 and CDR2: MNHEY and SMNVEV (reference sequence). The V gene end was trimmed by 4 bases and the J gene end by 6 bases; junction bases not matched to a gene: 2.

The chain employs TRBV12-3 or TRBV12-4 and TRBJ1-5, with 7 bases that match TRBD1. The V and J ends lost 4 bases and 1 base, in that order; junction bases with no gene match: 4. The CDR3 consists of 15 residues. The CDR3 reads CASSYTGASNQPQHF. The CDR3 coding sequence is TGTGCCAGCAGTTACACAGGGGCGAGCAATCAGCCCCAGCATTTT.

This clonotype has more than one count but fewer than ten. J is TRBJ1-2 and V is TRBV12-3 or TRBV12-4, with 7 bases matching TRBD1. This CDR3 spans 11 amino acids. The V segment lost 4 bases and the J segment 9 bases; nucleotides outside the gene matches: 2. The CDR3 is CASSSGQRYTF. The CDR3 DNA reads as TGTGCCAGCAGTTCGGGACAGCGCTACACCTTC.